A single sample is the source of the 27 T cell receptor beta chains below, sequenced in a study of identical twins. TCRdb fed the 5' RACE reads into MiXCR, producing one record per CDR3 protein. The sample has nearly 900,000 distinct CDR3 sequences; about 12% are singletons. These records were also assigned to another study, of yellow fever vaccine responses in identical twins.

Sequencing was performed on PBMCs. These receptors all come from a woman younger than 30 in good health.

CDR3 in amino acids: CASSRTSGAHNEQFF. The CDR3 nucleotides are TGTGCCAGCAGCCGGACTAGCGGGGCCCACAATGAGCAGTTCTTC. The chain carries TRBV3-1 and TRBJ2-1; 12 nucleotides line up with TRBD2. J was trimmed by 5 bases and V by 4 bases; bases with no gene match: 3. From germline, CDR1 is LGHDT and CDR2 YNNKEL (reference sequence). This CDR3 has 15 residues.

The chain recombines TRBV6-2 or TRBV6-3 with TRBJ2-7, with 12 positions matching TRBD2. V trimming: 7 bases; J trimming: 4 bases; junction bases outside the gene matches: 8. The germline V gene has CDR1 MNHEY and CDR2 SVGEGT. CDR3 length equals 15 residues. CDR3 in amino acids: CASIQTSGGMYEQYV. The CDR3 DNA sequence: TGTGCCAGCATCCAGACTAGCGGGGGAATGTACGAGCAGTACGTC.

The CDR3 loop reads CASSVQGSITYNEQFF. CDR3 nucleotides: TGTGCCAGCTCCGTCCAGGGTTCAATTACTTACAATGAGCAGTTCTTC. This rearrangement joins TRBV27 to TRBJ2-1; the D gene is possibly TRBD1 (5 bases). This CDR3 spans 16 amino acids. V was clipped by 8 bases and J by 4 bases, with 21 bases between them. CDR1 and CDR2 (germline): MNHEY, SMNVEV (reference sequence).

The table lists this clonotype with many counts. This chain links TRBV9 with TRBJ2-1; D ambiguous. Germline CDR1 SGDLS, CDR2 YYNGEE. The CDR3 is 12 amino acids. Trimming left V 2 bases short and J 4 bases short, with 4 bases between. CDR3 in amino acids: CASSVEYNEQFF. The CDR3 nucleotides are TGTGCCAGCAGCGTTGAGTACAATGAGCAGTTCTTC.

This chain joins TRBV12-3 or TRBV12-4 and TRBJ1-5; D not resolved. Trimming removed 0 bases from V and 3 bases from J, with 9 bases in between. The CDR3 is made up of 15 amino acids. CDR3 DNA sequence: TGTGCCAGCAGTTTAGCCCAGGAACCCAATCAGCCCCAGCATTTT. It codes for CASSLAQEPNQPQHF.

The gene calls are TRBV29-1 and TRBJ1-1; the match to TRBD1 covers 7 bases. The CDR3 is made up of 14 amino acids. Germline CDR1 is SQVTM and CDR2 is ANQGSEA. V was clipped by 0 bases and J by 4 bases; unmatched bases: 5. The CDR3 loop reads CSVEDRQGTTEAFF. The CDR3 DNA reads TGCAGCGTTGAAGATAGACAGGGTACCACTGAAGCTTTCTTT.

This chain links TRBV28 with TRBJ2-5; 13 nucleotides agree with TRBD2. The CDR3 runs to 17 residues. With 5 bases clipped from V and 1 base from J, the junction kept 7 bases outside the gene matches. Germline-derived CDR1 and CDR2 are MDHEN and SYDVKM. CDR3 amino acids: CASSPIRLAGGQETQYF. The CDR3 coding sequence is TGTGCCAGCAGTCCTATCCGACTAGCGGGAGGCCAAGAGACCCAGTACTTC.

The chain couples TRBV20-1 to TRBJ2-1; D remains unclear. The CDR3 extends over 13 amino acids. Germline V gene lookup returns CDR1 DFQATT and CDR2 SNEGSKA (reference sequence). The V end was cut by 2 bases, the J end by 7 bases, with 12 bases between. The CDR3: CSARTPLENEQFF. The CDR3 DNA follows: TGCAGTGCTAGAACCCCGCTGGAGAATGAGCAGTTCTTC.

There are a few counts of this clonotype. The rearrangement links TRBV6-1 to TRBJ1-2; the D is unclear. V was trimmed by 6 bases and J by 3 bases, leaving 11 bases between them. CDR1 MNHNS and CDR2 SASEGT come from the germline V gene. There are 13 residues in the CDR3. The CDR3 region is CASRLPWDYGYTF. The CDR3 region has the DNA TGTGCCAGCAGGCTTCCCTGGGACTATGGCTACACCTTC.

This clonotype was counted many times. The chain couples TRBV3-1 to TRBJ2-2, with D tentatively TRBD1 (6 bases). The CDR3 spans 16 residues. CDR1 LGHDT and CDR2 YNNKEL come from the germline V gene (reference sequence). With 0 bases removed from V and 2 bases from J, the gap between germline ends came to 10 bases. The CDR3 DNA is TGTGCCAGCAGCCAAGAGTGGACAGAAAACACCGGGGAGCTGTTTTTT. It specifies CASSQEWTENTGELFF.

The V and J genes are TRBV29-1 and TRBJ2-7; a weak D match, TRBD1 (6 bases). V lost 0 bases and J lost 2, with 11 bases in between. Germline V gene sequence: CDR1 SQVTM, CDR2 ANQGSEA. The CDR3 has 14 residues. The CDR3 region is CSVEDQGTPYEQYF. Written as DNA, the CDR3 is TGCAGCGTTGAAGATCAGGGGACCCCCTACGAGCAGTACTTC.

This clonotype was detected only a few times. The chain couples TRBV4-1 to TRBJ2-1; no clear D gene. The CDR3 totals 12 residues. The ends were cut back, 4 bases at V and 8 bases at J, with 9 bases in the middle. CDR1 is MGHRA and CDR2 is YSYEKL in the germline V gene. The CDR3 DNA is TGCGCCAGCAGCCTTTCTGTCGATGAGCAGTTCTTC. Residues: CASSLSVDEQFF.

The V call is TRBV2, the J call TRBJ2-1; weak D call: TRBD2 (6 bases). The CDR3 loop spans 16 amino acids. CDR1 is SNHLY and CDR2 is FYNNEI in the germline V gene. Trimming took off 9 bases at V and 7 bases at J, with 25 bases between the two ends. CDR3 protein: CASIFRGTLMWNEQFF. The CDR3 DNA sequence: TGTGCCAGTATTTTCCGGGGGACCCTCATGTGGAATGAGCAGTTCTTC.

This clonotype has a count of ten or more. The chain couples TRBV28 to TRBJ2-1; D not resolved. Per germline, CDR1 MDHEN and CDR2 SYDVKM. CDR3 length: 16 amino acids. Trimming took 4 bases from V and 4 from J, leaving 17 bases between them. CDR3 in amino acids: CASSSPRTTPYNEQFF. The CDR3 coding sequence is TGTGCCAGCAGTTCCCCCCGGACCACGCCTTACAATGAGCAGTTCTTC.

This clonotype was counted only a few times. This rearrangement joins TRBV24-1 to TRBJ2-1; maybe TRBD2 (7 bases). CDR1 is KGHDR and CDR2 is SFDVKD in the germline V gene. The V end lost 3 bases, the J end lost 8 bases, and 16 bases lay between the germline ends. The CDR3 runs to 15 residues. CDR3 amino acids: CATSDRGGRRDEQFF. CDR3 DNA: TGTGCCACCAGTGATAGGGGGGGAAGGCGGGATGAGCAGTTCTTC.

This chain links TRBV7-9 with TRBJ1-3, with a weak D call TRBD1 (5 bases). V was pared by 5 bases and J by 0 bases, with 11 bases between. The germline V gene has CDR1 SEHNR and CDR2 FQNEAQ (reference sequence). The CDR3 is 15 residues long. The CDR3 here is CASSPRGSSGNTIYF. DNA of the CDR3: TGTGCCAGCAGCCCGCGGGGGAGCTCTGGAAACACCATATATTTT.

The chain links TRBV29-1 to TRBJ2-3; D not resolved. This CDR3 spans 10 amino acids. The V gene's germline CDR1 is SQVTM and CDR2 ANQGSEA. V gave up 8 bases and J gave up 3 bases, with 6 bases separating them. CDR3 sequence (DNA): TGCAGCTGTCGGACAGATACGCAGTATTTT. It is translated as CSCRTDTQYF.

This chain joins TRBV20-1 and TRBJ2-7, with 8 positions matching TRBD2. The CDR3 extends over 14 amino acids. The V segment lost 2 bases and the J segment 5 bases; nucleotides outside the gene matches: 8. From germline, CDR1 is DFQATT and CDR2 SNEGSKA (reference sequence). The CDR3 loop reads CSARLTSGFNEQYF. CDR3 coding DNA: TGCAGTGCTAGATTAACTAGCGGTTTCAACGAGCAGTACTTC.

The genes are TRBV13 and TRBJ2-3; D is uncertain. Germline values: CDR1 PRHDT, CDR2 FYEKMQ (reference sequence). The CDR3 loop spans 15 amino acids. V was shortened by 3 bases and J by 5 bases, with 15 bases between the two germline ends. CDR3 sequence reads: CASSFQSSRGDTQYF. The CDR3, as DNA: TGTGCCAGCAGCTTCCAGTCGTCTAGAGGAGATACGCAGTATTTT.

The chain is built from TRBV20-1 and TRBJ1-1; tentative D call: TRBD1 (5 bases). The CDR3 contains 14 residues. From germline, CDR1 is DFQATT and CDR2 SNEGSKA (reference sequence). Trimming shortened V by 3 bases and J by 2 bases, and 13 bases separated the two germline ends. As DNA, the CDR3 is TGCAGTGCTAGTGACTCTAGGGGCAACACTGAAGCTTTCTTT. Its translation: CSASDSRGNTEAFF.

Only a few counts were recorded for this clonotype. The V gene is TRBV5-1, the J gene TRBJ2-4; a possible D gene is TRBD2 (6 bases). V lost 0 bases to trimming and J lost 0 bases, with 16 bases between them. Per germline, CDR1 SGHRS and CDR2 YFSETQ. CDR3 length: 18 amino acids. CDR3 in amino acids: CASSLDLGAGLAKNIQYF. In DNA, the CDR3 is TGCGCCAGCAGCTTGGACCTCGGGGCGGGGTTAGCCAAAAACATTCAGTACTTC.

V and J are TRBV9 and TRBJ2-3; D is uncertain. V gave up 2 bases and J gave up 2 bases, with 12 bases separating them. In germline, CDR1 is SGDLS, CDR2 YYNGEE. The CDR3 sequence is 15 residues long. The CDR3 protein is CASSVYGSVTDTQYF. The CDR3 coding sequence is TGTGCCAGCAGCGTGTACGGAAGTGTCACAGATACGCAGTATTTT.

This chain joins TRBV28 and TRBJ2-3; no reliable D call. V shed 11 bases and J shed 0 bases, with 15 bases lying between them. Germline V CDR1 and CDR2: MDHEN, SYDVKM. CDR3 size: 14 residues. Here the CDR3 DNA reads TGTGCCTCAACCCCTGACCCTAGCACAGATACGCAGTATTTT. Its protein product is CASTPDPSTDTQYF. Drawing the rest from reference TRBV28 and TRBJ2-3, the complete variable domain is DVKVTQSSRYLVKRTGEKVFLECVQDMDHENMFWYRQDPGLGLRLIYFSYDVKMKEKGDIPEGYSVSREKKERFSLILESASTNQTSMYLCASTPDPSTDTQYFGPGTRLTVL.

The V and J genes are TRBV15 and TRBJ1-2; D is possibly TRBD1 (6 bases). The CDR3 has 14 residues. The V end was cut by 0 bases, the J end by 6 bases, with 11 bases between. Germline CDR1 LNHNV, CDR2 YYDKDF (reference sequence). The CDR3 loop reads CATSRDSGTHGYTF. CDR3 bases: TGTGCCACCAGCAGAGATTCCGGGACACATGGCTACACCTTC.

This clonotype occurred a few times. V and J are TRBV3-1 and TRBJ1-1; no reliable D call. This CDR3 has 14 amino acids. The germline V and J ends were trimmed by 4 bases and 1 base, with 10 bases remaining between them. Germline assignment: CDR1 LGHDT and CDR2 YNNKEL (reference sequence). CDR3 sequence: CASSPGVPNTEAFF. The DNA of the CDR3 is TGTGCCAGCAGCCCAGGTGTACCGAACACTGAAGCTTTCTTT.

This clonotype was seen a few times. This rearrangement joins TRBV11-2 to TRBJ2-5; tentatively, D is TRBD2 (5 bases). Germline loops: CDR1 SGHAT, CDR2 FQNNGV. The CDR3 contains 13 residues. The V end was cut by 3 bases, the J end by 5 bases, with 10 bases between. The CDR3 reads CASSFSRRETQYF. CDR3 bases: TGTGCCAGCAGCTTTAGCCGGAGGGAGACCCAGTACTTC.

The rearrangement joins TRBV9 to TRBJ2-7; no firm D call. The germline CDR1 and CDR2 sequences are SGDLS and YYNGEE. Trimming took 0 bases from V and 3 from J, leaving 10 bases between them. The CDR3 extends over 14 amino acids. CDR3 nucleotides: TGTGCCAGCAGCGTAGGAACAACGTTCTACGAGCAGTACTTC. Its protein product is CASSVGTTFYEQYF.